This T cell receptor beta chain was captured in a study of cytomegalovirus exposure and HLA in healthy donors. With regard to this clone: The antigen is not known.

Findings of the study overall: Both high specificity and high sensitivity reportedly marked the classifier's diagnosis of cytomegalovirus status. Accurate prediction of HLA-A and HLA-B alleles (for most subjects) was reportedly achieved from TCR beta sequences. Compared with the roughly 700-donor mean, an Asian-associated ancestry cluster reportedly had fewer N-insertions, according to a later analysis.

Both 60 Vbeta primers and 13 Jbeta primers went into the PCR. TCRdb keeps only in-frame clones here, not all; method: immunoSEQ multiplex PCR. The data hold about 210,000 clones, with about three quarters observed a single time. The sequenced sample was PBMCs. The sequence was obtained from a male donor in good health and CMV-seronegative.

CDR3 sequence: CASSLGVSVRGETQYF. The DNA of the CDR3 is TGTGCCAGCAGCTTGGGGGTTTCAGTGCGGGGAGAGACCCAGTACTTC. The chain combines TRBV5-6 with TRBJ2-5; D perhaps matches TRBD2 (6 bases). The CDR3 covers 16 residues. Trimming took off 0 bases at V and 4 bases at J, with 16 bases between the two ends. Germline lookup yields CDR1 SGHDT and CDR2 YYEEEE.